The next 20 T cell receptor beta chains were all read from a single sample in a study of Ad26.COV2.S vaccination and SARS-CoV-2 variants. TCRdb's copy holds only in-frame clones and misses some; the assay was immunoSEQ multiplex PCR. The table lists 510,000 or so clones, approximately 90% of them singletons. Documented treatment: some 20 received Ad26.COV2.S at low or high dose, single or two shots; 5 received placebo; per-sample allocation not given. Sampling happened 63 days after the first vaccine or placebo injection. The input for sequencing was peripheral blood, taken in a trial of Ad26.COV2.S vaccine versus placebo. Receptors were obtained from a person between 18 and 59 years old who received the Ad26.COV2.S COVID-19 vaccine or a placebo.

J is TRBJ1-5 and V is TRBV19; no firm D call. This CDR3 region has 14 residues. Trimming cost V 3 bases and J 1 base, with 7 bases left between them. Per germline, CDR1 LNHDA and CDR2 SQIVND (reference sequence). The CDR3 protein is CASSMEVSNQPQHF. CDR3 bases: TGTGCCAGTAGTATGGAGGTAAGCAATCAGCCCCAGCATTTT.

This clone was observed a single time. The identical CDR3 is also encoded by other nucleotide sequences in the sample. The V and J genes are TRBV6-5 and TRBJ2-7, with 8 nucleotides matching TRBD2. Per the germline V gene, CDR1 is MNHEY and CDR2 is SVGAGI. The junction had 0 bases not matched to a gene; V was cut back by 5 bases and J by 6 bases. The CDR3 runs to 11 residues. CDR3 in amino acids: CASSSGGEQYF. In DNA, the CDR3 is TGTGCCAGCAGTAGCGGGGGCGAGCAGTACTTC.

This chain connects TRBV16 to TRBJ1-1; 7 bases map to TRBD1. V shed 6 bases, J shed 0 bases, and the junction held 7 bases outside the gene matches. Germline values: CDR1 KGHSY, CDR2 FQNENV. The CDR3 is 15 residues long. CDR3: CASSQTTGMNTEAFF. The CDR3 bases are TGTGCCAGCAGTCAGACGACAGGGATGAACACTGAAGCTTTCTTT. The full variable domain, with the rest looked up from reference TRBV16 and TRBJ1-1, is GEEVAQTPKHLVRGEGQKAKLYCAPIKGHSYVFWYQQVLKNEFKFLISFQNENVFDETGMPKERFSAKCLPNSPCSLEIQATKLEDSAVYFCASSQTTGMNTEAFFGQGTRLTVV.

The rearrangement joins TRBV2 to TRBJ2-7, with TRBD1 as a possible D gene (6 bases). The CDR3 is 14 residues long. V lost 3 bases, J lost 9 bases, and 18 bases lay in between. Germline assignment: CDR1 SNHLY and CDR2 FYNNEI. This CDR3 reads CASSEVGATIVQYF. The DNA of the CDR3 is TGTGCCAGCAGTGAGGTGGGGGCTACGATTGTGCAGTACTTC.

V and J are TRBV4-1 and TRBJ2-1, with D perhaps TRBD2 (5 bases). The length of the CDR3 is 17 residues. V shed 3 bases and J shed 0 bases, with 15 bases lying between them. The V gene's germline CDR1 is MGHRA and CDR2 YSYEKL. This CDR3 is CASSQPLESSSYNEQFF. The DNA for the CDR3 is TGCGCCAGCAGCCAGCCACTAGAGTCTTCCTCCTACAATGAGCAGTTCTTC.

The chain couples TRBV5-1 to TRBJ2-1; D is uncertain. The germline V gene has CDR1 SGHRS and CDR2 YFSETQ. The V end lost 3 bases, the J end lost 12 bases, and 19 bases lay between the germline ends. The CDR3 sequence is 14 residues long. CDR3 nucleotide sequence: TGCGCCAGCAGCTCCGGAATATACAATGAGCGGCAGTTCTTC. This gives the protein CASSSGIYNERQFF.

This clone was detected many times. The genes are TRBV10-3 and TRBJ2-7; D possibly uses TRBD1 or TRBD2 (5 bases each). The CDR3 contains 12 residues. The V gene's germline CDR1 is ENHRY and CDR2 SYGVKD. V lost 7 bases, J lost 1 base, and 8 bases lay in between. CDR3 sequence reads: CAITGRSYEQYF. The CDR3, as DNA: TGTGCCATCACAGGGAGATCCTACGAGCAGTACTTC.

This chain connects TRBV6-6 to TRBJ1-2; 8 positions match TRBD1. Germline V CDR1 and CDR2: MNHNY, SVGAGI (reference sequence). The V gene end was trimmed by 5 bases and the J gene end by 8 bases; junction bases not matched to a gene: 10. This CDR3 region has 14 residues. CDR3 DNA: TGTGCCAGCAGTCCGGGACAGGCCCCGAAGGGCTACACCTTC. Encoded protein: CASSPGQAPKGYTF.

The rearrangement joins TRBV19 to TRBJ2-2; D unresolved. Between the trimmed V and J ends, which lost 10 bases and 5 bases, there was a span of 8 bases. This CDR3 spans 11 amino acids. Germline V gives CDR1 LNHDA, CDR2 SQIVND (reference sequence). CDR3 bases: TGTGCCACCCATCGGACCGGGGAGCTGTTTTTT. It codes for CATHRTGELFF.

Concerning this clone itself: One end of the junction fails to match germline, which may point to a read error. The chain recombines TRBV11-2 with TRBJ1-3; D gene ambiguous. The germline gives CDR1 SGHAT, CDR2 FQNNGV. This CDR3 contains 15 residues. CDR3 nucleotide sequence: TGTGCCAGCAGCCCCTCGGTGCATGCTGGGAACACCATATATTTT. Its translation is CASSPSVHAGNTIYF. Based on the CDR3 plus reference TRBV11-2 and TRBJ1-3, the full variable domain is EAGVAQSPRYKIIEKRQSVAFWCNPISGHATLYWYQQILGQGPKLLIQFQNNGVVDDSQLPKDRFSAERLKGVDSTLKIQPAKLEDSAVYLCASSPSVHAGNTIYFGEGSWLTVV.

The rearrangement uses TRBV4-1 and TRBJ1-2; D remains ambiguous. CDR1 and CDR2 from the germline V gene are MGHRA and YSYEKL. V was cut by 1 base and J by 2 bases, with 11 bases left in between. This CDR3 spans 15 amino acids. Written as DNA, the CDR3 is TGCGCCAGCAGCCAAGCTGAAGGGATGAACTATGGCTACACCTTC. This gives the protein CASSQAEGMNYGYTF.

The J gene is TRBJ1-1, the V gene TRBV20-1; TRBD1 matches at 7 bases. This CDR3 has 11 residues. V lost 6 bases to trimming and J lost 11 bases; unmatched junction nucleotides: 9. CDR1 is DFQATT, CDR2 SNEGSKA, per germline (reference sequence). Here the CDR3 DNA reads TGCAGTGCCCCCCTCAGGGGGGGCGCTTTCTTT. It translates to CSAPLRGGAFF.

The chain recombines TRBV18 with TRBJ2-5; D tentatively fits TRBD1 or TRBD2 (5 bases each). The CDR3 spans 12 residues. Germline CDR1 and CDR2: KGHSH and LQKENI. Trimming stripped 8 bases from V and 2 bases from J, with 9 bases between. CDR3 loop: CASMGPQETQYF. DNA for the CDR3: TGTGCCAGCATGGGACCACAAGAGACCCAGTACTTC.

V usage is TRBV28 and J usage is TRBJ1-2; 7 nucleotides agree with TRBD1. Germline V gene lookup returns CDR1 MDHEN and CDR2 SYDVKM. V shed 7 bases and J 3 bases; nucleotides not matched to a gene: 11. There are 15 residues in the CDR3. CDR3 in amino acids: CASNPPGGRDYGYTF. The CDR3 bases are TGTGCCAGCAACCCCCCAGGGGGGCGAGACTATGGCTACACCTTC.

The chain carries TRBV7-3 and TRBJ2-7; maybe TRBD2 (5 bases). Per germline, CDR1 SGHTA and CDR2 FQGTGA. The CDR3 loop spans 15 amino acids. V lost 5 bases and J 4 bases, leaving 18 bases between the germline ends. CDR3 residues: CASSPSTGGGYEQYF. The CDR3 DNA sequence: TGTGCCAGCAGCCCCTCAACCGGAGGTGGGTACGAGCAGTACTTC.

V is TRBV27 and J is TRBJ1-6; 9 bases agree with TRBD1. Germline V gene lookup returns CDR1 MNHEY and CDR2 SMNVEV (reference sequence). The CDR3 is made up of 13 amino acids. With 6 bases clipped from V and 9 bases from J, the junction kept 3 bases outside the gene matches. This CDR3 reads CASSRDRASPLHF. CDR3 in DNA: TGTGCCAGCAGCAGGGACAGGGCTTCACCCCTCCACTTT.

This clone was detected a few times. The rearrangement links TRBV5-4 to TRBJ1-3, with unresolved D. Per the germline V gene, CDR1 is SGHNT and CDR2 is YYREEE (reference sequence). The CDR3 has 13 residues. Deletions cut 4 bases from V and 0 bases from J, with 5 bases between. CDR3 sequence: CASSTNSGNTIYF. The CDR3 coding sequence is TGTGCCAGCAGCACAAACTCTGGAAACACCATATATTTT.

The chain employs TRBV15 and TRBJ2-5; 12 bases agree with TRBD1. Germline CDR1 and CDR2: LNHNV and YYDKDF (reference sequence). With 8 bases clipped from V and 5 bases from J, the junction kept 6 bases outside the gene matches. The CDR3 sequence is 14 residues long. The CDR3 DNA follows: TGTGCCACCGTCCGGGACAGGGGGCTGGAGACCCAGTACTTC. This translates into CATVRDRGLETQYF.

Here the CDR3 DNA reads TGTGCCAGCAGTTTCTATAGGACTAGACAAGAGACCCAGTACTTC. It specifies CASSFYRTRQETQYF. The V and J genes are TRBV28 and TRBJ2-5, with TRBD2 matching over 7 bases. V gave up 3 bases and J gave up 2 bases; unmatched junction bases: 6. Germline V gene data show CDR1 as MDHEN and CDR2 as SYDVKM. CDR3 length equals 15 residues.

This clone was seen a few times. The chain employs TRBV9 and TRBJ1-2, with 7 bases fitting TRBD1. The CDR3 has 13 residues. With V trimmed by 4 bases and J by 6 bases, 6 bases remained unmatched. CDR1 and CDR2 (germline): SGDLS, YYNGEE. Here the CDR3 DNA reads TGTGCCAGCAGCCCAGGGGGGGGACATGGCTACACCTTC. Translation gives CASSPGGGHGYTF.